The clone carrying this T cell receptor (beta chain) was recorded a few times. This entry comes from a study of T cells in Graves' hyperthyroidism and ophthalmopathy. Amplification of TCR beta CDR3 regions used RNA as the template. First-round RT-PCR targeting the TCR CDR3 was performed with the HTBI primer set. One entry per CDR3 protein, called by TCRdb with MiXCR from the multiplex PCR reads. The data contain approximately 640,000 distinct CDR3 sequences, 15% to 20% of them seen just once; the ten biggest clones take up approximately 3.9%. The CDR3 runs to 14 residues. The germline CDR1 and CDR2 sequences are MNHEY and SMNVEV (reference sequence). The V gene lost 7 bases and the J gene lost 1 base, with 13 bases spanning the gap.

This chain links TRBV27 with TRBJ1-2, with D maybe TRBD1 (6 bases). The TCR was taken from a woman aged 25 to 39 with Graves' hyperthyroidism. Material for sequencing was blood. CDR3 nucleotides: TGTGCCAGCAAGAGACAGGAGGATAACTATGGCTACACCTTC. Its protein product is CASKRQEDNYGYTF.